One and the same sample provided the 17 T cell receptor beta chains below, sequenced in a study of sequential checkpoint blockade in melanoma. Treatment described: randomized to nivolumab then ipilimumab (arm A) or the reverse (arm B). Assay used: immunoSEQ multiplex PCR; TCRdb lists only in-frame clones, some missing. The sample gives tens of thousands of clones, approximately 82% of which show up once; 18% is in the top ten. The sequences come from CD8+ T cells sorted from blood (inferred from file names), collected from a patient given nivolumab and ipilimumab in sequence. Receptors originate from a human donor with melanoma.

V usage is TRBV7-6 and J usage is TRBJ2-7; perhaps TRBD1 as D (6 bases). This CDR3 spans 15 amino acids. Germline CDR1 reads SGHVS; CDR2 reads FNYEAQ. The V and J ends lost 1 base and 2 bases respectively, with 12 bases between them. The CDR3 nucleotides are TGTGCCAGCAGCTTAGGGGCAGGGGAACCCTACGAGCAGTACTTC. Its translation: CASSLGAGEPYEQYF. The whole variable domain, remainder taken from reference TRBV7-6 and TRBJ2-7, is GAGVSQSPRYKVTKRGQDVALRCDPISGHVSLYWYRQALGQGPEFLTYFNYEAQQDKSGLPNDRFSAERPEGSISTLTIQRTEQRDSAMYRCASSLGAGEPYEQYFGPGTRLTVT.

The table lists this clone with a count of one. The chain is built from TRBV5-1 and TRBJ2-7, with 8 bases fitting TRBD2. This CDR3 comprises 17 residues. Germline V gene data show CDR1 as SGHRS and CDR2 as YFSETQ. V shed 4 bases and J 4 bases; nucleotides not matched to a gene: 16. Here the CDR3 DNA reads TGCGCCAGCAGCCCTTGGAATACGGGGGGGGGCCGGTACGAGCAGTACTTC. Translation gives CASSPWNTGGGRYEQYF. The full variable domain, with the rest looked up from reference TRBV5-1 and TRBJ2-7, is KAGVTQTPRYLIKTRGQQVTLSCSPISGHRSVSWYQQTPGQGLQFLFEYFSETQRNKGNFPGRFSGRQFSNSRSEMNVSTLELGDSALYLCASSPWNTGGGRYEQYFGPGTRLTVT.

The gene calls are TRBV28 and TRBJ2-7; TRBD1 matches at 9 bases. Germline V lookup: CDR1 MDHEN, CDR2 SYDVKM. This CDR3 comprises 14 residues. The trim removed 5 bases at V and 11 bases at J, leaving 13 bases unmatched. Here the CDR3 DNA reads TGTGCCAGCAGTCTCCGGGACAGGGTGCCCATGGAGTACTTC. This sequence encodes CASSLRDRVPMEYF.

The chain combines TRBV4-1 with TRBJ1-6, with D possibly matching TRBD1 (5 bases). V shed 4 bases and J shed 10 bases, with 11 bases lying between them. CDR3 length: 13 residues. CDR1 and CDR2 from the germline V gene are MGHRA and YSYEKL. CDR3 residues: CASSPVGGSPLHF. CDR3 in DNA: TGCGCCAGCAGCCCCGTGGGGGGGTCACCCCTCCACTTT.

On this clone: Other DNA sequences in the sample encode the same CDR3. The chain recombines TRBV6-5 with TRBJ1-1; 12 nucleotides line up with TRBD1. The CDR3 is 15 residues long. Germline V lookup: CDR1 MNHEY, CDR2 SVGAGI. V lost 8 bases and J lost 0; bases outside the gene matches: 4. CDR3 sequence (DNA): TGTGCCAGCCTGGGGACAGGGGGCCTGAACACTGAAGCTTTCTTT. Its protein is CASLGTGGLNTEAFF.

The J gene is TRBJ2-7, the V gene TRBV4-1, with a tentative D call TRBD2 (5 bases). V was trimmed by 3 bases and J by 5 bases, leaving 23 bases between them. Germline CDR1 reads MGHRA; CDR2 reads YSYEKL. The CDR3 contains 17 residues. The CDR3 DNA sequence: TGCGCCAGCAGCCACCGGTTTTTGGGAGAGCGTTTCAACGAGCAGTACTTC. Amino acids: CASSHRFLGERFNEQYF.

Relative to its sample, this clone is medium-sized. The V call is TRBV6-5, the J call TRBJ2-7; D may be TRBD2 (6 bases). The ends were cut back, 2 bases at V and 3 bases at J, with 11 bases in the middle. This CDR3 is 14 amino acids long. CDR1 MNHEY and CDR2 SVGAGI come from the germline V gene. The CDR3 DNA reads as TGTGCCAGCAGTTACCAAGGAGGGATCTACGAGCAGTACTTC. Its protein product is CASSYQGGIYEQYF.

The chain has TRBV27 and TRBJ2-7; TRBD1 aligns across 10 bases. This CDR3 comprises 16 residues. J lost 7 bases, V lost 7 bases, and 16 bases had no gene match. Per germline, CDR1 MNHEY and CDR2 SMNVEV (reference sequence). The CDR3 is CASTHGPGTGESEQYF. DNA for the CDR3: TGTGCCAGCACTCACGGACCGGGGACAGGGGAGAGTGAGCAGTACTTC.

V is TRBV11-2 and J is TRBJ2-7; tentative D call: TRBD2 (5 bases). The CDR3 contains 13 residues. V was trimmed by 5 bases and J by 4 bases, leaving 12 bases between them. Germline-derived CDR1 and CDR2 are SGHAT and FQNNGV. The DNA of the CDR3 is TGTGCCAGCAGCCCCCCTGGGAGTTACGAGCAGTACTTC. It codes for CASSPPGSYEQYF.

The chain uses TRBV19 and TRBJ1-4; 9 bases map to TRBD1. The V gene end was trimmed by 5 bases and the J gene end by 5 bases; junction bases not matched to a gene: 6. This CDR3 is built from 15 residues. Per the germline V gene, CDR1 is LNHDA and CDR2 is SQIVND (reference sequence). CDR3 sequence: CASSAPGTGNEKLFF. The CDR3 coding sequence is TGTGCCAGTAGTGCCCCCGGGACAGGGAATGAAAAACTGTTTTTT.

The chain uses TRBV28 and TRBJ1-3; D is possibly TRBD1 (5 bases). CDR3 length: 16 amino acids. Germline CDR1 reads MDHEN; CDR2 reads SYDVKM. The germline V and J ends were trimmed by 10 bases and 0 bases, with 19 bases remaining between them. For the CDR3, the DNA is TGTGCCACCCATTGGGGACTGAGAAGCTCTGGAAACACCATATATTTT. Translation: CATHWGLRSSGNTIYF.

V is TRBV30 and J is TRBJ2-2; D gene ambiguous. The germline V gene has CDR1 GTSNPN and CDR2 SVGIG (reference sequence). CDR3 length: 11 residues. The germline V and J ends were trimmed by 3 bases and 3 bases, with 2 bases remaining between them. The CDR3 DNA sequence: TGTGCCTGGAGCTACACCGGGGAGCTGTTTTTT. Protein: CAWSYTGELFF.

This clone has only a few counts. V is TRBV5-1 and J is TRBJ2-1; D is perhaps TRBD1 (6 bases). Trimming removed 4 bases from V and 6 bases from J, with 17 bases in between. The CDR3 has 15 residues. Germline V lookup: CDR1 SGHRS, CDR2 YFSETQ. CDR3 sequence (DNA): TGCGCCAGCAGCAGGACAGCGGACGGCCTCAATGAGCAGTTCTTC. It is translated as CASSRTADGLNEQFF.

A note on this clone: This CDR3 is also generated by other DNA sequences in the sample. The chain uses TRBV5-1 and TRBJ1-6; no clear D gene. The CDR3 has 17 amino acids. The V end was cut by 1 base, the J end by 2 bases, with 13 bases between. Germline V gives CDR1 SGHRS, CDR2 YFSETQ. CDR3: CASSLRRASPYNSPLHF. CDR3 in DNA: TGCGCCAGCAGCTTGAGGAGGGCATCCCCCTATAATTCACCCCTCCACTTT.

CDR3 nucleotide sequence: TGTGCCACCAGCCGGGACTTAGCCTACGAGCAGTACTTC. Its translation is CATSRDLAYEQYF. This chain links TRBV15 with TRBJ2-7; the D gene is possibly TRBD2 (6 bases). This CDR3 contains 13 residues. Between the trimmed V and J ends, which lost 5 bases and 2 bases, there was a span of 10 bases. The V gene's germline CDR1 is LNHNV and CDR2 YYDKDF (reference sequence).

The rearrangement links TRBV15 to TRBJ1-3; a possible D gene is TRBD1 (5 bases). V shed 0 bases and J shed 8 bases, with 14 bases lying between them. The germline CDR1 and CDR2 sequences are LNHNV and YYDKDF (reference sequence). CDR3 length: 15 residues. CDR3 sequence (DNA): TGTGCCACCAGCAGAGATCAGGGAGGGTTTGACACCATATATTTT. Translated: CATSRDQGGFDTIYF.

The chain carries TRBV2 and TRBJ2-1; 12 positions agree with TRBD2. The ends lost 7 bases at V and 2 bases at J; junction bases unmatched: 3. The CDR3 runs 15 residues. Germline-derived CDR1 and CDR2 are SNHLY and FYNNEI. CDR3 in amino acids: CASKSSGGAYNEQFF. In DNA form, the CDR3 reads TGTGCCAGCAAATCTAGCGGGGGGGCCTACAATGAGCAGTTCTTC.